The sample holds a few counts of the clone carrying this T cell receptor (beta chain). This specimen belongs to a study of blood T cell repertoires in COVID-19. Study context: Some COVID-19 samples were acute and others convalescent; all came from the United States, Italy and Spain.

Germline-derived CDR1 and CDR2 are MGHRA and YSYEKL. This CDR3 is 17 amino acids long. Trimming pared 1 base from V and 8 bases from J, leaving 20 bases between. Assay used: immunoSEQ multiplex PCR; TCRdb lists only in-frame clones, some missing. In the table there are 250,000 to 350,000 clones, 85% to 90% of which are singletons. This chain uses TRBV4-1 with TRBJ1-4, with a weak D call TRBD1 (6 bases). Sequenced: peripheral blood. This receptor was obtained from a woman in her thirties with COVID-19, enrolled during active disease. The CDR3 here is CASSQGHGRGRGEKLFF. The CDR3 DNA sequence: TGCGCCAGCAGCCAAGGGCATGGCAGGGGCAGGGGAGAAAAACTGTTTTTT.